This T cell receptor beta chain was documented in a study of identical twins. This CDR3 contains 14 residues. Germline-derived CDR1 and CDR2 are SQVTM and ANQGSEA. V lost 7 bases and J 2 bases, leaving 17 bases between the germline ends. MiXCR was run by TCRdb on the 5' RACE reads, yielding one entry per CDR3 protein. Of more than 650,000 distinct CDR3 sequences listed, roughly 6.2% are singletons. Regarding the study as a whole: The study based its conclusions on cross-sectional statistical analysis and did not follow the same donors. Zero-insertion results could be subject to partial confounding by invariant MAIT and iNKT cells. Recombination models fit unrelated individuals' TCR alpha sharing but underestimated twins'. While abundant cord blood beta clonotypes carried fewer insertions, memory repertoires showed no such pattern.

This clonotype has at least ten counts. Its target is unknown. Sequencing input: naive T cells sorted from blood. V is TRBV29-1 and J is TRBJ1-2; D call uncertain. The clonotype was recovered from a man aged 18 to 29 in good health. The CDR3 loop reads CSALSGERNYGYTF. The DNA for the CDR3 is TGCAGCGCCCTAAGTGGGGAAAGAAACTATGGCTACACCTTC.